The clone carrying this T cell receptor beta chain has more than one count but fewer than ten. The sample is drawn from a study of T cell clones after liver transplantation. Across the whole study: In this trial, immunosuppression withdrawal was attempted within 2 years of liver transplant. Three of the eight recipients were HCV-positive; the rest had non-autoimmune, non-viral transplant indications.

The V gene's germline CDR1 is SGHNT and CDR2 YYREEE (reference sequence). Trimming removed 0 bases at V and 13 bases at J, with 19 bases between. The CDR3 length is 14 residues. Clones were sequenced by immunoSEQ multiplex PCR, and TCRdb holds only the in-frame ones, with some missing. The sample holds 70,000 to 95,000 clones, roughly 80% seen once. This chain joins TRBV5-4 and TRBJ2-5, with D tentatively TRBD1 or TRBD2 (6 bases each). Source: CD4+ T cells from blood, taken at the 22-month timepoint. This receptor was obtained from a human patient who received a liver transplant. The T cells may come from the graft donor. The chain's CDR3 is CASSLGGADRVGYF. CDR3 in DNA: TGTGCCAGCAGCTTGGGGGGGGCTGATAGGGTAGGGTACTTC. Filled out from reference TRBV5-4 and TRBJ2-5, the complete variable domain reads ETGVTQSPTHLIKTRGQQVTLRCSSQSGHNTVSWYQQALGQGPQFIFQYYREEENGRGNFPPRFSGLQFPNYSSELNVNALELDDSALYLCASSLGGADRVGYFGPGTRLLVL.